A single sample is the source of the 21 T cell receptor beta chains below, sequenced in a study of shared clonotypes between healthy human individuals. Profiling relied on immunoSEQ multiplex PCR, and the TCRdb table lists in-frame clones only, not all of them. This table has about 520,000 clones, approximately 80% appearing once. Sequenced: PBMCs. These receptors were taken from a woman aged 40 to 50 in good health. Some clones in this sample may be carry-over from other donors' samples.

Notes on this clone: Other nucleotide sequences in the sample specify the same CDR3. The chain recombines TRBV25-1 with TRBJ1-1; D not resolved. Trimming removed 6 bases from V and 2 bases from J, with 4 bases in between. This CDR3 comprises 11 residues. Germline V gene lookup returns CDR1 MGHDK and CDR2 SYGVNS. CDR3 protein: CASRVNTEAFF. The CDR3 DNA follows: TGTGCCAGCAGAGTAAACACTGAAGCTTTCTTT.

In this sample, this clone turned up many times. Other DNA sequences of this sample code for an identical CDR3. The gene calls are TRBV29-1 and TRBJ2-7, with TRBD2 as a possible D gene (5 bases). V was cut by 0 bases and J by 7 bases, with 10 bases left in between. This CDR3 spans 12 amino acids. The germline CDR1 and CDR2 sequences are SQVTM and ANQGSEA. The chain's CDR3 is CSVEEGAGEQYF. As DNA, the CDR3 is TGCAGCGTTGAAGAGGGAGCTGGAGAGCAGTACTTC.

The chain uses TRBV4-1 and TRBJ1-2; D unclear. Germline CDR1 is MGHRA and CDR2 is YSYEKL. There are 16 residues in the CDR3. V shed 2 bases and J shed 0 bases, with 13 bases lying between them. In DNA form, the CDR3 reads TGCGCCAGCAGCCAACCGCGGGGAGGGCCTAACTATGGCTACACCTTC. The encoded protein is CASSQPRGGPNYGYTF.

A few counts support this clone. The chain combines TRBV7-9 with TRBJ1-6, with 10 bases that match TRBD1. The V gene's germline CDR1 is SEHNR and CDR2 FQNEAQ (reference sequence). The CDR3 covers 15 residues. The J segment lost 10 bases and the V segment lost 0 bases, leaving 3 bases of the junction unmatched. CDR3 region: CASSLAGTGESPLHF. The CDR3 DNA follows: TGTGCCAGCAGCTTAGCCGGGACAGGGGAATCACCCCTCCACTTT.

The J gene is TRBJ1-1, the V gene TRBV7-2; the D is unclear. Trimming cost V 2 bases and J 5 bases, with 15 bases left between them. There are 15 residues in the CDR3. Germline V CDR1 and CDR2: SGHTA, FQGNSA. Here the CDR3 DNA reads TGTGCCAGCAGCTTATATGGGTCTGCGGGGACTGAAGCTTTCTTT. Its translation is CASSLYGSAGTEAFF. The full variable domain, its missing parts supplied by reference TRBV7-2 and TRBJ1-1, is GAGVSQSPSNKVTEKGKDVELRCDPISGHTALYWYRQSLGQGLEFLIYFQGNSAPDKSGLPSDRFSAERTGGSVSTLTIQRTQQEDSAVYLCASSLYGSAGTEAFFGQGTRLTVV.

The rearrangement links TRBV23-1 to TRBJ2-7; 7 bases are a match to TRBD1. TRBV23-1 belongs to the ORF category, with a function that is uncertain. There are 18 residues in the CDR3. The V gene end was trimmed by 0 bases and the J gene end by 1 base; junction bases not matched to a gene: 12. CDR3 coding DNA: TGCGCCAGCAGTCAATCACGAACAGGGGAGTATCGGTCCTACGAGCAGTACTTC. Translating gives CASSQSRTGEYRSYEQYF.

Many counts were recorded for this clone. The rearrangement links TRBV11-2 to TRBJ1-4; no definite D call. The CDR3 covers 12 residues. Looked up from germline, CDR1 is SGHAT and CDR2 is FQNNGV. Trimming shortened V by 5 bases and J by 12 bases, and 13 bases separated the two germline ends. As DNA, the CDR3 is TGTGCCAGCAGCCTAGTTTACGAAGAACTGTTTTTT. Amino acids: CASSLVYEELFF.

This chain links TRBV21-1 with TRBJ2-5; the table's D call TRBD1 went unverified against the DNA. TRBV21-1 represents a pseudogene. The CDR3 has 17 residues. DNA of the CDR3: TGTGCCAGCAGCAAAGTCAGCGAAGGGGGCGCGACGGAGACCCAGTACTTC. The encoded protein is CASSKVSEGGATETQYF.

The J gene is TRBJ1-2, the V gene TRBV5-5; D not resolved. Germline V gene lookup returns CDR1 SGHKS and CDR2 YYEKEE (reference sequence). This CDR3 is built from 13 residues. V lost 0 bases to trimming and J lost 4 bases, with 7 bases between them. The CDR3 spells CASSLGRIYGYTF. CDR3 nucleotides: TGTGCCAGCAGCTTGGGTCGGATCTATGGCTACACCTTC.

The chain couples TRBV2 to TRBJ2-3, with a weak D call TRBD2 (7 bases). Per germline, CDR1 SNHLY and CDR2 FYNNEI. V lost 7 bases to trimming and J lost 2 bases, with 10 bases between them. The CDR3 spans 13 residues. The CDR3 here is CASTGGLTDTQYF. CDR3 sequence (DNA): TGTGCCAGCACGGGGGGCCTCACAGATACGCAGTATTTT.

This clone turned up a few times. The J gene is TRBJ2-1, the V gene TRBV6-4; 10 bases fit TRBD2. Losses at the gene ends were 3 bases for V and 8 bases for J; bases not matched to a gene: 7. Looked up from germline, CDR1 is MRHNA and CDR2 is SNTAGT. The CDR3 runs 15 residues. The CDR3 region is CASSERAGGGDEQFF. The CDR3 DNA reads as TGTGCCAGCAGTGAGAGAGCGGGAGGGGGAGATGAGCAGTTCTTC.

V gene TRBV6-6 combines with J gene TRBJ1-2; 7 positions agree with TRBD1. With 6 bases clipped from V and 6 bases from J, the junction kept 7 bases outside the gene matches. In germline, CDR1 is MNHNY, CDR2 SVGAGI (reference sequence). This CDR3 has 13 amino acids. The DNA of the CDR3 is TGTGCCAGCAGCCGCGGAGGGGGCCATGGCTACACCTTC. Protein product: CASSRGGGHGYTF.

The gene calls are TRBV7-2 and TRBJ2-7; D gene ambiguous. The CDR3 sequence is 14 residues long. Germline V gene sequence: CDR1 SGHTA, CDR2 FQGNSA. Trimming stripped 1 base from V and 3 bases from J, with 10 bases between. In DNA, the CDR3 is TGTGCCAGCAGCTTAGACAGAGGAAACTACGAGCAGTACTTC. Translated, it gives CASSLDRGNYEQYF.

This clone has only one observation. The chain employs TRBV30 and TRBJ2-2; TRBD2 might be the D (6 bases). Germline V gene lookup returns CDR1 GTSNPN and CDR2 SVGIG (reference sequence). The CDR3 sequence is 14 residues long. V was cut by 2 bases and J by 1 base, with 8 bases left in between. CDR3 region: CAWSPGGNTGELFF. CDR3 nucleotides: TGTGCCTGGAGTCCCGGGGGGAACACCGGGGAGCTGTTTTTT.

The rearrangement links TRBV25-1 to TRBJ2-1, with 10 nucleotides matching TRBD1. From germline, CDR1 is MGHDK and CDR2 SYGVNS. Losses at the gene ends were 7 bases for V and 9 bases for J; bases not matched to a gene: 12. This CDR3 is built from 15 residues. As DNA, the CDR3 is TGTGCCAGCACTACACCCGGGACAGGGGATAGTGAGCAGTTCTTC. As protein: CASTTPGTGDSEQFF.

This clone was detected once. Other DNA sequences in this specimen translate into the identical CDR3. CDR3 nucleotides: TGTGCCAGCAGCTTAGGGCTAGCGGGGGTCACAGATACGCAGTATTTT. Translation: CASSLGLAGVTDTQYF. This chain joins TRBV11-2 and TRBJ2-3; 10 bases fit TRBD2. The length of the CDR3 is 16 residues. V shed 1 base and J 2 bases; nucleotides not matched to a gene: 3. CDR1 is SGHAT and CDR2 is FQNNGV in the germline V gene.

The gene calls are TRBV4-1 and TRBJ2-3, with 10 bases matching TRBD2. Germline trimming cut 0 bases from V and 7 bases from J; bases unmatched to any gene: 4. The germline gives CDR1 MGHRA, CDR2 YSYEKL. The CDR3 consists of 15 residues. The CDR3 bases are TGCGCCAGCAGCCAAGAAGGGACTAGCGATTATACGCAGTATTTT. Encoded protein: CASSQEGTSDYTQYF.

This chain connects TRBV30 to TRBJ2-1; D is ambiguous. Germline CDR1 reads GTSNPN; CDR2 reads SVGIG (reference sequence). V was cut by 4 bases and J by 6 bases, with 13 bases left in between. The CDR3 length is 13 residues. CDR3 sequence: CAWTKRWANEQFF. The CDR3 DNA reads as TGTGCCTGGACTAAACGGTGGGCCAATGAGCAGTTCTTC.

This clone was counted only a few times. The chain employs TRBV7-3 and TRBJ2-1; D might be TRBD2 (5 bases). V was cut by 1 base and J by 4 bases, with 11 bases left in between. Germline CDR1 SGHTA, CDR2 FQGTGA. There are 15 residues in the CDR3. The CDR3 loop is CASSLMAGAYNEQFF. CDR3 bases: TGTGCCAGCAGCTTAATGGCGGGTGCTTACAATGAGCAGTTCTTC.

This clone was seen once. The chain links TRBV11-2 to TRBJ2-1; D uncertain. Trimming stripped 4 bases from V and 0 bases from J, with 10 bases between. Germline V gives CDR1 SGHAT, CDR2 FQNNGV. The CDR3 extends over 15 amino acids. CDR3 DNA: TGTGCCAGCAGCTCTGGGGTGGGCTCCTACAATGAGCAGTTCTTC. This sequence encodes CASSSGVGSYNEQFF. Drawing the rest from reference TRBV11-2 and TRBJ2-1, the complete variable domain is EAGVAQSPRYKIIEKRQSVAFWCNPISGHATLYWYQQILGQGPKLLIQFQNNGVVDDSQLPKDRFSAERLKGVDSTLKIQPAKLEDSAVYLCASSSGVGSYNEQFFGPGTRLTVL.

The chain combines TRBV25-1 with TRBJ2-2; D gene ambiguous. CDR3 length equals 14 residues. V was trimmed by 4 bases and J by 4 bases, leaving 10 bases between them. Germline CDR1 reads MGHDK; CDR2 reads SYGVNS. Written as DNA, the CDR3 is TGTGCCAGCAGTGTCCCAGCAAGCACCGGGGAGCTGTTTTTT. As protein: CASSVPASTGELFF. Filled out from reference TRBV25-1 and TRBJ2-2, the complete variable domain reads EADIYQTPRYLVIGTGKKITLECSQTMGHDKMYWYQQDPGMELHLIHYSYGVNSTEKGDLSSESTVSRIRTEHFPLTLESARPSHTSQYLCASSVPASTGELFFGEGSRLTVL.